The 3 T cell receptor beta chains reported below all come from one sample, sequenced in a study of CD8+CD57+ T cells in acquired aplastic anemia. The study profiled TCR beta VDJ and CDR3 using genomic DNA as template. TCRdb independently ran MiXCR on the reads; one entry per CDR3 protein. The table includes approximately 260,000 distinct CDR3 sequences, 82% detected once. Individuals selected for sequencing had exhibited CD8+CD57+ cell expansion on flow cytometry. Input material: sorted CD4+, CD8+, or CD8+CD57+ T cells (not recorded which) from PBMCs. Receptors originate from a human donor with aplastic anemia.

The chain combines TRBV7-3 with TRBJ2-7; 12 positions agree with TRBD2. From germline, CDR1 is SGHTA and CDR2 FQGTGA. Unmatched junction bases numbered 6, after V lost 3 bases and J lost 3 bases. The CDR3 extends over 16 amino acids. CDR3 sequence (DNA): TGTGCCAGCAGCTTCCCGACTAGCGGGGGAAACTACGAGCAGTACTTC. Its protein is CASSFPTSGGNYEQYF.

This clonotype was counted between two and nine times. A read error is likely, as this CDR3 ends without the conserved phenylalanine or tryptophan. The DNA is left out, because the CDR3 cannot be placed on it with certainty; the CDR3 is given as TCRdb lists it. This chain links TRBV7-8 with TRBJ2-3; the DNA was not used to check the table's D call, TRBD1. Including both end residues, the CDR3 is 13 amino acids long. Germline V gene data show CDR1 as SGHVS and CDR2 as FQNEAQ. The CDR3 sequence is CASSLGGRPDTQY.

With regard to this clonotype: At one of its ends the junction is not consistent with the germline gene, which may arise from a read error. The rearrangement uses TRBV7-8 and TRBJ2-6, with 7 bases fitting TRBD1. Germline loops: CDR1 SGHVS, CDR2 FQNEAQ. This CDR3 has 16 residues. As DNA, the CDR3 is TGTGCCACCAGCAGAGGAACAGGGGATGGGGCCAACGTCCTGACTTTC. It is translated as CATSRGTGDGANVLTF.